This T cell receptor (beta chain) was observed in a study of OX40 agonist ivuxolimab in advanced cancers. Profiling relied on immunoSEQ multiplex PCR, and the TCRdb table lists in-frame clones only, not all of them. The sample lists more than 70,000 clones, about 90% occurring once. This CDR3 comprises 15 residues. V lost 3 bases and J 7 bases, leaving 19 bases between the germline ends. Germline assignment: CDR1 GTSNPN and CDR2 SVGIG (reference sequence). The chain recombines TRBV30 with TRBJ1-3, with D perhaps matching TRBD1 (5 bases). The sample here was CD4+ or CD8+ T cells sorted from blood, taken in a trial of the OX40 agonist ivuxolimab. The TCR was taken from an adult with an advanced solid tumor such as melanoma, head and neck, liver or kidney cancer. CDR3 sequence (DNA): TGTGCCTGGAGCCCCGGGGGTTTGATTGCTAACACCATATATTTT. This codes for CAWSPGGLIANTIYF.